The 20 T cell receptor beta chains below all came from one sample that was sequenced in a study of blood T cell repertoires in COVID-19. Generated by immunoSEQ multiplex PCR, the TCRdb table keeps only in-frame clones and is missing some. Altogether roughly 200,000 clones are present, about 85% being singletons, with the ten largest covering approximately 5%. Sequencing used peripheral blood. Receptors originate from a woman older than 75 with acute or convalescent COVID-19.

The chain combines TRBV7-8 with TRBJ2-3; D is possibly TRBD2 (6 bases). This CDR3 is 15 amino acids long. V was trimmed by 2 bases and J by 4 bases, leaving 13 bases between them. Per germline, CDR1 SGHVS and CDR2 FQNEAQ. CDR3 nucleotides: TGTGCCAGCAGCTTAAGAACCCCTAGCGCAGATACGCAGTATTTT. It translates to CASSLRTPSADTQYF.

This chain connects TRBV28 to TRBJ2-5, with TRBD2 matching 7 bases. CDR3 size: 14 residues. Germline V gene data show CDR1 as MDHEN and CDR2 as SYDVKM. V dropped 3 bases and J dropped 2; count of bases not matched to a gene: 3. This CDR3 is CASSLASGQETQYF. The CDR3 DNA reads as TGTGCCAGCAGTTTGGCTAGCGGACAAGAGACCCAGTACTTC. Full variable domain (missing parts from reference TRBV28 and TRBJ2-5): DVKVTQSSRYLVKRTGEKVFLECVQDMDHENMFWYRQDPGLGLRLIYFSYDVKMKEKGDIPEGYSVSREKKERFSLILESASTNQTSMYLCASSLASGQETQYFGPGTRLLVL.

The J gene is TRBJ1-5, the V gene TRBV6-2 or TRBV6-3; D is unclear. CDR3 size: 16 residues. The germline gives CDR1 MNHEY, CDR2 SVGEGT. V lost 2 bases, J lost 3 bases, and 14 bases lay in between. The CDR3 loop reads CASSYDYSRNNQPQHF. The CDR3 nucleotides read TGTGCCAGCAGTTACGACTACAGCCGGAACAATCAGCCCCAGCATTTT.

The rearrangement links TRBV6-2 or TRBV6-3 to TRBJ1-5; D unclear. Germline V gene data show CDR1 as MNHEY and CDR2 as SVGEGT. The V end was cut by 4 bases, the J end by 5 bases, with 9 bases between. The CDR3 runs 13 residues. The CDR3 is CASSSAGYQPQHF. CDR3 nucleotides: TGTGCCAGCAGTTCAGCCGGGTATCAGCCCCAGCATTTT.

The chain combines TRBV4-3 with TRBJ2-1, with D tentatively TRBD2 (6 bases). This CDR3 has 16 residues. The V end lost 4 bases, the J end lost 5 bases, and 18 bases lay between the germline ends. Germline CDR1 LGHNA, CDR2 YSLEER. The CDR3 reads CASSLSRERVDNEQFF. The CDR3 DNA sequence: TGCGCCAGCAGCCTAAGTCGGGAGCGGGTAGACAATGAGCAGTTCTTC.

The V call is TRBV7-9, the J call TRBJ2-1; the D gene is possibly TRBD1 (6 bases). Looked up from germline, CDR1 is SEHNR and CDR2 is FQNEAQ (reference sequence). The CDR3 loop spans 14 amino acids. The ends were cut back, 1 base at V and 6 bases at J, with 10 bases in the middle. This CDR3 reads CASSLGGRSNEQFF. The DNA for the CDR3 is TGTGCCAGCAGCTTAGGGGGGCGTAGCAATGAGCAGTTCTTC.

The chain employs TRBV7-2 and TRBJ2-7; 11 nucleotides agree with TRBD2. The CDR3 spans 16 residues. J gave up 2 bases and V 2 bases, and 5 bases lay outside the gene matches. Germline CDR1 and CDR2: SGHTA and FQGNSA. The CDR3 loop is CASSLSVTSGTYEQYF. CDR3 bases: TGTGCCAGCAGCTTATCCGTGACTAGCGGGACCTACGAGCAGTACTTC. The full variable domain, with the rest looked up from reference TRBV7-2 and TRBJ2-7, is GAGVSQSPSNKVTEKGKDVELRCDPISGHTALYWYRQSLGQGLEFLIYFQGNSAPDKSGLPSDRFSAERTGGSVSTLTIQRTQQEDSAVYLCASSLSVTSGTYEQYFGPGTRLTVT.

This chain joins TRBV7-9 and TRBJ1-5; D gene uncertain. The length of the CDR3 is 14 residues. Trimming removed 5 bases from V and 4 bases from J, with 12 bases in between. Per germline, CDR1 SEHNR and CDR2 FQNEAQ (reference sequence). The CDR3, as DNA: TGTGCCAGCAGCGCCGGGGTGGGGAATCAGCCCCAGCATTTT. Translated, it gives CASSAGVGNQPQHF.

The genes are TRBV5-1 and TRBJ1-1; D remains ambiguous. V was cut by 4 bases and J by 0 bases, with 10 bases left in between. This CDR3 spans 14 amino acids. Germline V gene lookup returns CDR1 SGHRS and CDR2 YFSETQ. In DNA, the CDR3 is TGCGCCAGCAGCCCACAGTCGATGAACACTGAAGCTTTCTTT. Its translation is CASSPQSMNTEAFF.

This clone was counted between two and nine times. This sequence joins TRBV6-6 and TRBJ1-6; D unresolved. Germline V lookup: CDR1 MNHNY, CDR2 SVGAGI (reference sequence). Trimming took 5 bases from V and 8 from J, leaving 16 bases between them. CDR3 length equals 15 residues. Here the CDR3 reads CASSLVRAGDSPLHF. The CDR3 DNA reads TGTGCCAGCAGTCTAGTCCGGGCCGGGGATTCACCCCTCCACTTT.

This rearrangement joins TRBV7-2 to TRBJ2-3; the match to TRBD2 covers 9 bases. J lost 0 bases, V lost 8 bases, and 3 bases had no gene match. The CDR3 covers 14 residues. The germline CDR1 and CDR2 sequences are SGHTA and FQGNSA. This chain's CDR3 is CASPGLASTDTQYF. Written as DNA, the CDR3 is TGTGCCAGCCCGGGACTAGCTAGCACAGATACGCAGTATTTT.

The chain has TRBV7-2 and TRBJ1-1; the D gene is possibly TRBD1 (5 bases). Trimming stripped 7 bases from V and 3 bases from J, with 12 bases between. The CDR3 contains 13 residues. The germline CDR1 and CDR2 sequences are SGHTA and FQGNSA. CDR3 coding DNA: TGTGCCAGCACCCCCCCGGGGGACACTGAAGCTTTCTTT. It codes for CASTPPGDTEAFF.

The gene calls are TRBV19 and TRBJ2-5; TRBD1 aligns across 9 bases. This CDR3 is built from 14 residues. CDR1 and CDR2 from the germline V gene are LNHDA and SQIVND (reference sequence). J lost 5 bases, V lost 1 base, and 2 bases had no gene match. The CDR3 DNA reads as TGTGCCAGTAGTATAGGAGGGACAGGGGAGACCCAGTACTTC. It encodes CASSIGGTGETQYF.

CDR3 sequence (DNA): TGTGCCAGCCGGGACAGCTATTCACCCCTCCACTTT. The encoded protein is CASRDSYSPLHF. The V gene is TRBV2, the J gene TRBJ1-6; 7 bases map to TRBD1. The CDR3 sequence is 12 residues long. Germline trimming cut 8 bases from V and 8 bases from J; bases unmatched to any gene: 3. Germline loops: CDR1 SNHLY, CDR2 FYNNEI.

This clone was seen once. The chain uses TRBV7-2 and TRBJ2-1; possibly TRBD2 for D (6 bases). This CDR3 is built from 16 residues. In germline, CDR1 is SGHTA, CDR2 FQGNSA. The germline V and J ends were trimmed by 1 base and 7 bases, with 17 bases remaining between them. CDR3 sequence reads: CASSLGPRDWGNEQFF. The CDR3 bases are TGTGCCAGCAGCTTAGGGCCTCGGGACTGGGGAAATGAGCAGTTCTTC.

The chain recombines TRBV7-2 with TRBJ1-1; D is possibly TRBD1 (5 bases). V dropped 1 base and J dropped 0 bases, with 9 bases sitting between them. Germline CDR1 reads SGHTA; CDR2 reads FQGNSA. CDR3 size: 15 residues. CDR3 nucleotide sequence: TGTGCCAGCAGCTTAGATCAGGGTTTGAACACTGAAGCTTTCTTT. Amino acid sequence: CASSLDQGLNTEAFF.

Comments on this clone: One junction end disagrees with the germline gene, perhaps due to a read error. The chain has TRBV7-3 and TRBJ2-7, with 7 positions matching TRBD2. The CDR3 has 15 amino acids. The germline V gene encodes CDR1 SGHTA and CDR2 FQGTGA. Written as DNA, the CDR3 is TGTGCCAGCAGTTTAAGGGTTGCGGGGGTCTACGAGCAGTACTTC. This translates into CASSLRVAGVYEQYF.

In this sample, this clone turned up a few times. This chain joins TRBV6-5 and TRBJ1-5, with D possibly matching TRBD1 (5 bases). Deletions cut 7 bases from V and 0 bases from J, with 13 bases between. This CDR3 has 15 amino acids. Looked up from germline, CDR1 is MNHEY and CDR2 is SVGAGI. CDR3 nucleotides: TGTGCCAGCACTCCGCGGGACGGTAGCAATCAGCCCCAGCATTTT. Translated, it gives CASTPRDGSNQPQHF.

In its sample, this clone ranks as medium-sized (0.01 to 0.1%). The genes are TRBV13 and TRBJ2-7; no firm D call. V shed 4 bases and J shed 3 bases, with 10 bases lying between them. Germline lookup yields CDR1 PRHDT and CDR2 FYEKMQ (reference sequence). The CDR3 is made up of 13 amino acids. The CDR3 DNA sequence: TGTGCCAGCAGCTACTCGCCCTACTACGAGCAGTACTTC. Its protein is CASSYSPYYEQYF.

J is TRBJ1-1 and V is TRBV5-1; D is uncertain. Germline V CDR1 and CDR2: SGHRS, YFSETQ. The CDR3 is made up of 15 amino acids. The V and J ends lost 0 bases and 0 bases respectively, with 9 bases between them. The CDR3 region is CASSLVVGMNTEAFF. CDR3 sequence (DNA): TGCGCCAGCAGCTTGGTAGTCGGGATGAACACTGAAGCTTTCTTT.